This T cell receptor beta chain was found in a study of T cell responses to AZD1222 COVID-19 vaccine. Assay: immunoSEQ multiplex PCR; the TCRdb copy retains only in-frame clones and omits some. Among tens of thousands of clones listed, approximately 90% were seen once. The length of the CDR3 is 14 residues. The sample in question was peripheral blood, obtained 28 days after the second AZD1222 dose. The TCR comes from an adult who received the AZD1222 COVID-19 vaccine. The rearrangement joins TRBV7-5 to TRBJ2-2; no check of the table's D call, TRBD2, against the DNA was made. TRBV7-5 is shown as a pseudogene. The CDR3 DNA sequence: TGTGCCAGAAGCCGTACGTCGCCTAGAAGGGAGCTGTTTTTT. Protein product: CARSRTSPRRELFF.